This TCR beta chain was sequenced during a study of cytomegalovirus exposure and HLA in healthy donors. Trimming took off 4 bases at V and 8 bases at J, with 12 bases between the two ends. The CDR3 runs 12 residues. Germline CDR1 and CDR2: SQVTM and ANQGSEA. Study results and caveats: The authors assumed roughly uniform sequencing depth across donors for presence/absence analyses. Overall, approximately 150 TCR beta chains were annotated as cytomegalovirus-associated. Sequence variants that were highly shared formed a cluster that was likely a sequencing artifact. Both high specificity and high sensitivity reportedly marked the classifier's diagnosis of cytomegalovirus status.

Primers included in the PCR were 60 Vbeta and 13 Jbeta primers. TCRdb keeps only in-frame clones here, not all; method: immunoSEQ multiplex PCR. The profile shows around 190,000 clones, over 60% of them singletons. Of note for this clone: Antigen specificity is unknown.

The sequencing sample was made of PBMCs. This sequence joins TRBV29-1 and TRBJ2-1; TRBD2 is a possible D gene (5 bases). The clonotype was recovered from a woman between 40 and 50 years old in good health and CMV-seronegative. CDR3 region: CSVALTGYEQFF. DNA for the CDR3: TGCAGCGTTGCTCTCACGGGGTATGAGCAGTTCTTC.